This T cell receptor (beta chain) appears in the sequencing data of a study of CD8 T cells in Susac syndrome. Negative isolation was applied to CD8+ and CD4+ T cells, and FACS enrichment was applied to TEMRA cells. The germline CDR1 and CDR2 sequences are SGHVS and FQNEAQ. The CDR3 has 14 amino acids. Trimming left V 5 bases short and J 2 bases short, with 12 bases between. This clonotype has just one count. With random hexamers, roughly 0.45 to 1 ug RNA was reverse transcribed. TCRdb redid the calling of the immunoSEQ multiplex PCR reads with MiXCR, one entry per CDR3 protein. The sample records around 150,000 distinct CDR3 sequences, 85% to 95% being singletons.

The source is a human donor with multiple sclerosis. The sample was CD4+ T cells from PBMCs. This chain joins TRBV7-8 and TRBJ1-2; D is perhaps TRBD1 (5 bases). The CDR3 reads CASSPARENYGYTF. As DNA, the CDR3 is TGTGCCAGCAGCCCGGCCAGGGAGAACTATGGCTACACCTTC. The full variable domain, completed using reference TRBV7-8 and TRBJ1-2, is GAGVSQSPRYKVAKRGQDVALRCDPISGHVSLFWYQQALGQGPEFLTYFQNEAQLDKSGLPSDRFFAERPEGSVSTLKIQRTQQEDSAVYLCASSPARENYGYTFGSGTRLTVV.